This entry lists 30 T cell receptor beta chains sequenced from one sample in a study of T cell repertoires in cytomegalovirus infection. These receptors' targets are unknown. One entry per CDR3 protein, called by TCRdb with MiXCR from the reads. The data contain roughly 730,000 distinct CDR3 sequences, around a third of them singletons. The starting material was cultured PBMCs, obtained from culture after CMV antigen stimulation. These receptors were obtained from a human donor in good health (CMV status not recorded). Some clones in this sample may be carry-over from other donors' samples.

This clonotype was seen more than once but under ten times. This chain uses TRBV4-1 with TRBJ2-3, with 8 nucleotides matching TRBD1. The V and J ends lost 7 bases and 0 bases, in that order; junction bases with no gene match: 6. Germline V gene lookup returns CDR1 MGHRA and CDR2 YSYEKL. The CDR3 covers 15 residues. The CDR3 region is CASTKTGASTDTQYF. CDR3 in DNA: TGCGCCAGCACCAAGACAGGGGCTAGCACAGATACGCAGTATTTT.

The V and J genes are TRBV2 and TRBJ1-1; D is possibly TRBD1 (5 bases). Trimming took 4 bases from V and 8 from J, leaving 8 bases between them. Germline values: CDR1 SNHLY, CDR2 FYNNEI. The CDR3 has 11 residues. CDR3 coding DNA: TGTGCCAGCAGTGGACAGCAGGAAGCTTTCTTT. It is translated as CASSGQQEAFF.

A few counts support this clonotype. V gene TRBV7-2 combines with J gene TRBJ2-7; either TRBD1 or TRBD2 may supply D (5 bases each). Trimming took off 5 bases at V and 2 bases at J, with 16 bases between the two ends. This CDR3 comprises 15 residues. Germline CDR1 SGHTA, CDR2 FQGNSA. CDR3 nucleotide sequence: TGTGCCAGCAGCCATTCGGGGACGGCGGCCTACGAGCAGTACTTC. Translated, it gives CASSHSGTAAYEQYF.

The chain uses TRBV28 and TRBJ1-1, with a possible D match to TRBD1 (5 bases). The CDR3 is made up of 13 amino acids. From germline, CDR1 is MDHEN and CDR2 SYDVKM. The V gene lost 4 bases and the J gene lost 8 bases, with 14 bases spanning the gap. CDR3: CASSSGGVTEAFF. The CDR3 DNA follows: TGTGCCAGCAGTTCGGGAGGGGTTACCGAAGCTTTCTTT. Based on the CDR3 plus reference TRBV28 and TRBJ1-1, the full variable domain is DVKVTQSSRYLVKRTGEKVFLECVQDMDHENMFWYRQDPGLGLRLIYFSYDVKMKEKGDIPEGYSVSREKKERFSLILESASTNQTSMYLCASSSGGVTEAFFGQGTRLTVV.

This clonotype has more than one count but fewer than ten. This chain uses TRBV7-9 with TRBJ2-7; unclear D gene. V was pared by 1 base and J by 7 bases, with 14 bases between. This CDR3 is 14 amino acids long. Germline V gene lookup returns CDR1 SEHNR and CDR2 FQNEAQ (reference sequence). Here the CDR3 reads CASSLGTSLREQYF. CDR3 bases: TGTGCCAGCAGCTTAGGGACCAGCCTACGGGAGCAGTACTTC.

This chain links TRBV18 with TRBJ2-1; D is perhaps TRBD1 or TRBD2 (7 bases each). Trimming cost V 2 bases and J 4 bases, with 15 bases left between them. The CDR3 is 16 amino acids. The germline gives CDR1 KGHSH, CDR2 LQKENI. CDR3 nucleotide sequence: TGTGCCAGCTCACCAAGGATCAGGGGGGGATACAATGAGCAGTTCTTC. Translation gives CASSPRIRGGYNEQFF.

The chain has TRBV6-9 and TRBJ2-3; 9 bases map to TRBD2. V was pared by 7 bases and J by 2 bases, with 7 bases of the junction left unmatched. There are 15 residues in the CDR3. Germline V CDR1 and CDR2: MNHGY, SVAAGI. The CDR3 DNA reads as TGTGCCAGCACCCGCGGGGGGGACTACACAGATACGCAGTATTTT. It specifies CASTRGGDYTDTQYF.

The table lists this clonotype with a few counts. The J gene is TRBJ2-6, the V gene TRBV7-9, with D tentatively TRBD1 or TRBD2 (5 bases each). The V end was cut by 5 bases, the J end by 5 bases, with 22 bases between. The CDR3 loop spans 18 amino acids. CDR1 is SEHNR and CDR2 is FQNEAQ in the germline V gene (reference sequence). For the CDR3, the DNA is TGTGCCAGCAGCCCCCTCCCCGGGGACGGGAAGTGGGCCAACGTCCTGACTTTC. It is translated as CASSPLPGDGKWANVLTF.

The V call is TRBV19, the J call TRBJ1-2; unclear D gene. V lost 3 bases, J lost 2 bases, and 10 bases lay in between. The CDR3 consists of 14 residues. The germline V gene encodes CDR1 LNHDA and CDR2 SQIVND (reference sequence). In DNA form, the CDR3 reads TGTGCCAGTAGTATTCCGACCTACAACTATGGCTACACCTTC. Translation gives CASSIPTYNYGYTF.

This clonotype showed up just a few times. V is TRBV10-2 and J is TRBJ1-1; a possible D gene is TRBD1 (5 bases). Trimming shortened V by 4 bases and J by 0 bases, and 12 bases separated the two germline ends. CDR1 and CDR2 from the germline V gene are WSHSY and SAAADI. The CDR3 extends over 15 amino acids. The CDR3 bases are TGCGCCAGCAGTGTAGTGGGGGAGTTGAACACTGAAGCTTTCTTT. It codes for CASSVVGELNTEAFF.

J is TRBJ2-5 and V is TRBV5-4, with 14 bases aligning to TRBD2. Germline CDR1 is SGHNT and CDR2 is YYREEE (reference sequence). The CDR3 contains 14 residues. Trimming removed 4 bases from V and 9 bases from J; junction bases left unmatched: 5. The DNA for the CDR3 is TGTGCCAGCAGCCCGGGACTAGCGGGAGTTCCCCAGTACTTC. Protein product: CASSPGLAGVPQYF.

This clonotype was detected a few times. The CDR3 here is CASSTQRGEQYF. The CDR3 nucleotides are TGTGCCAGCAGCACACAAAGGGGAGAGCAGTACTTC. The gene calls are TRBV7-8 and TRBJ2-7; possible D gene TRBD1, 5 bases. Germline CDR1 is SGHVS and CDR2 is FQNEAQ. Trimming cost V 5 bases and J 7 bases, with 12 bases left between them. The CDR3 is 12 amino acids.

J is TRBJ2-1 and V is TRBV6-5; 9 positions agree with TRBD1. V shed 6 bases, J shed 8 bases, and the junction held 11 bases outside the gene matches. Germline V gene data show CDR1 as MNHEY and CDR2 as SVGAGI. The CDR3 has 15 amino acids. The CDR3 is CASRTFHRGLDEQFF. CDR3 nucleotide sequence: TGTGCCAGCAGAACCTTCCACAGGGGGCTCGATGAGCAGTTCTTC.

The genes are TRBV19 and TRBJ1-2, with D unclear. CDR3 length: 16 amino acids. Germline loops: CDR1 LNHDA, CDR2 SQIVND (reference sequence). V was cut by 1 base and J by 3 bases, with 15 bases left in between. The CDR3 sequence is CASSIGYSGSDYGYTF. Written as DNA, the CDR3 is TGTGCCAGTAGTATAGGGTACTCGGGATCGGACTATGGCTACACCTTC.

The table lists this clonotype with a count of one. The rearrangement uses TRBV10-3 and TRBJ2-3; a weak D match, TRBD1 (6 bases). The CDR3 totals 12 residues. The V end lost 4 bases, the J end lost 8 bases, and 10 bases lay between the germline ends. From germline, CDR1 is ENHRY and CDR2 SYGVKD. CDR3 amino acids: CAISGGGSTQYF. CDR3 bases: TGTGCCATCAGTGGAGGGGGTAGTACGCAGTATTTT.

The chain uses TRBV10-3 and TRBJ2-7; 7 bases agree with TRBD2. This CDR3 region has 13 residues. Germline V gene lookup returns CDR1 ENHRY and CDR2 SYGVKD. The trim removed 8 bases at V and 7 bases at J, leaving 11 bases unmatched. This CDR3 reads CAISAGDREEQYF. CDR3 sequence (DNA): TGTGCCATCTCCGCGGGGGATCGAGAGGAGCAGTACTTC.

This clonotype has only a few counts. The V and J genes are TRBV7-8 and TRBJ1-4; unclear D gene. Germline V gene sequence: CDR1 SGHVS, CDR2 FQNEAQ. V was cut by 5 bases and J by 8 bases, with 18 bases left in between. This CDR3 region has 15 residues. The CDR3 coding sequence is TGTGCCAGCAGCCCCCCCGGTCCCCGCGGCGAAAAACTGTTTTTT. It codes for CASSPPGPRGEKLFF.

This clonotype was found a few times. The rearrangement uses TRBV19 and TRBJ1-5; D not resolved. The ends were cut back, 5 bases at V and 3 bases at J, with 14 bases in the middle. The CDR3 consists of 15 residues. Germline V CDR1 and CDR2: LNHDA, SQIVND (reference sequence). Here the CDR3 reads CASSLEGALNQPQHF. CDR3 nucleotides: TGTGCCAGTAGTCTCGAGGGAGCTCTCAATCAGCCCCAGCATTTT.

Comments on this clonotype: The junction departs from the called germline gene at one end, perhaps through a read error. This chain connects TRBV6-6 to TRBJ2-1, with D possibly matching TRBD2 (6 bases). The CDR3 covers 12 residues. Germline lookup yields CDR1 MNHNY and CDR2 SVGAGI (reference sequence). The CDR3 bases are TGTGCCAGCAGTTACTCGTTGAGGGACTGGATCTTC. The encoded protein is CASSYSLRDWIF.

V is TRBV6-2 or TRBV6-3 and J is TRBJ1-1; D not resolved. The CDR3 runs to 13 residues. From germline, CDR1 is MNHEY and CDR2 SVGEGT. Between the trimmed V and J ends, which lost 2 bases and 4 bases, there was a span of 8 bases. This chain's CDR3 is CASSYRYITEAFF. CDR3 bases: TGTGCCAGCAGTTACCGCTATATCACTGAAGCTTTCTTT.

Concerning this clonotype: The junction departs from germline at one end; a sequencing error may be responsible. The CDR3 nucleotides read TGTGCCAGCAGTGAATACGTCCCACCGAACTTC. Its protein product is CASSEYVPPNF. V gene TRBV2 combines with J gene TRBJ2-5; no clear D. The CDR3 runs to 11 residues. The V gene's germline CDR1 is SNHLY and CDR2 FYNNEI. Full variable domain (missing parts from reference TRBV2 and TRBJ2-5): EPEVTQTPSHQVTQMGQEVILRCVPISNHLYFYWYRQILGQKVEFLVSFYNNEISEKSEIFDDQFSVERPDGSNFTLKIRSTKLEDSAMYFCASSEYVPPNFGPGTRLLVL.

Only a few counts were recorded for this clonotype. The chain links TRBV24-1 to TRBJ2-1, with 9 bases that match TRBD2. The junction had 14 bases not matched to a gene; V was cut back by 5 bases and J by 7 bases. The germline V gene has CDR1 KGHDR and CDR2 SFDVKD. CDR3 length: 17 amino acids. The CDR3 DNA reads TGTGCCACCAGTGCCGTGGGGCTAGCGGGGAAAGGAAATGAGCAGTTCTTC. The encoded protein is CATSAVGLAGKGNEQFF.

The chain employs TRBV5-5 and TRBJ2-1; D is unclear. CDR3 size: 13 residues. Trimming shortened V by 5 bases and J by 3 bases, and 9 bases separated the two germline ends. Germline V gives CDR1 SGHKS, CDR2 YYEKEE (reference sequence). CDR3 coding DNA: TGTGCCAGCAGGCCCATCCTCTACAATGAGCAGTTCTTC. It translates to CASRPILYNEQFF. Complete variable domain (other parts from reference TRBV5-5 and TRBJ2-1): DAGVTQSPTHLIKTRGQQVTLRCSPISGHKSVSWYQQVLGQGPQFIFQYYEKEERGRGNFPDRFSARQFPNYSSELNVNALLLGDSALYLCASRPILYNEQFFGPGTRLTVL.

The rearrangement joins TRBV5-6 to TRBJ1-1; D unresolved. V lost 2 bases and J lost 7, with 12 bases in between. Per the germline V gene, CDR1 is SGHDT and CDR2 is YYEEEE. The CDR3 contains 13 residues. This CDR3 reads CASSFASVDEAFF. DNA for the CDR3: TGTGCCAGCAGCTTCGCATCGGTTGATGAAGCTTTCTTT. Full variable domain (rest looked up from reference TRBV5-6 and TRBJ1-1): DAGVTQSPTHLIKTRGQQVTLRCSPKSGHDTVSWYQQALGQGPQFIFQYYEEEERQRGNFPDRFSGHQFPNYSSELNVNALLLGDSALYLCASSFASVDEAFFGQGTRLTVV.

The table lists this clonotype with a few counts. Here the CDR3 DNA reads TGCAGTCCCATGGGGGGAGCGGGAGTTGGTGGAGATACGCAGTATTTT. Translated: CSPMGGAGVGGDTQYF. The chain recombines TRBV20-1 with TRBJ2-3; TRBD2 matches 8 bases. The V segment lost 8 bases and the J segment 5 bases; nucleotides outside the gene matches: 18. CDR1 DFQATT and CDR2 SNEGSKA come from the germline V gene (reference sequence). The CDR3 runs 16 residues.

V usage is TRBV7-2 and J usage is TRBJ2-7; 9 bases agree with TRBD1. This CDR3 region has 15 residues. The J segment lost 0 bases and the V segment lost 6 bases, leaving 6 bases of the junction unmatched. The germline V gene has CDR1 SGHTA and CDR2 FQGNSA. CDR3 amino acids: CASSRDRVSSYEQYF. DNA for the CDR3: TGTGCCAGCAGTAGGGACAGGGTGAGCTCCTACGAGCAGTACTTC.

The chain carries TRBV10-3 and TRBJ2-1, with D maybe TRBD1 (6 bases). This CDR3 is built from 13 residues. Trimming took 6 bases from V and 5 from J, leaving 11 bases between them. Germline CDR1 and CDR2: ENHRY and SYGVKD. The CDR3 DNA is TGTGCCATCAGGGGGGCAGGGGACAATGAGCAGTTCTTC. Amino acid sequence: CAIRGAGDNEQFF.

This clonotype was detected only once. V gene TRBV28 combines with J gene TRBJ1-4; D is ambiguous. Trimming pared 5 bases from V and 4 bases from J, leaving 17 bases between. CDR1 is MDHEN and CDR2 is SYDVKM in the germline V gene. The CDR3 extends over 16 amino acids. The CDR3 bases are TGTGCCAGCAGTCGCGCGGGATCCCGGGGTAATGAAAAACTGTTTTTT. Translating gives CASSRAGSRGNEKLFF.

This clonotype came up a few times. The V and J genes are TRBV6-2 or TRBV6-3 and TRBJ2-1; 8 positions match TRBD2. Looked up from germline, CDR1 is MNHEY and CDR2 is SVGEGT. This CDR3 is built from 16 residues. V shed 6 bases, J shed 4 bases, and the junction held 11 bases outside the gene matches. In nucleotides, the CDR3 is TGTGCCAGCAGCCCCAGGGGCGGGGGGCCTTACAATGAGCAGTTCTTC. Translated, it gives CASSPRGGGPYNEQFF.

This clonotype was counted between two and nine times. The chain uses TRBV6-2 or TRBV6-3 and TRBJ2-7, with 12 bases matching TRBD2. The germline V gene has CDR1 MNHEY and CDR2 SVGEGT. The V and J ends lost 1 base and 2 bases, in that order; junction bases with no gene match: 3. The CDR3 spans 16 residues. CDR3 protein: CASSYLRLAGAYEQYF. Written as DNA, the CDR3 is TGTGCCAGCAGTTACTTGAGACTAGCGGGGGCCTACGAGCAGTACTTC.